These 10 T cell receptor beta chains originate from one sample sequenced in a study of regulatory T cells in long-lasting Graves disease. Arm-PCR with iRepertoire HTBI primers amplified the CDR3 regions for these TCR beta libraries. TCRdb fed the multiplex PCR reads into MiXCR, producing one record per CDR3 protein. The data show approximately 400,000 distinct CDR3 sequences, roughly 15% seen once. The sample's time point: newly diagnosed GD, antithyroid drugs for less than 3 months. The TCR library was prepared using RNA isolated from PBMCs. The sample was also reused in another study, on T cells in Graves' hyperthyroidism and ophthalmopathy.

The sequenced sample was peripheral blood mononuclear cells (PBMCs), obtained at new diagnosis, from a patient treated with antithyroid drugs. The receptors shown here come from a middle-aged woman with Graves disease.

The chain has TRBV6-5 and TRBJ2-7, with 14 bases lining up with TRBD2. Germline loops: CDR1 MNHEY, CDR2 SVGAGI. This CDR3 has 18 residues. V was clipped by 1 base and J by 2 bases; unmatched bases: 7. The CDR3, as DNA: TGTGCCAGCAGTTACTATAACGGACTAGCGGGAGGAGCCTACGAGCAGTACTTC. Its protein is CASSYYNGLAGGAYEQYF.

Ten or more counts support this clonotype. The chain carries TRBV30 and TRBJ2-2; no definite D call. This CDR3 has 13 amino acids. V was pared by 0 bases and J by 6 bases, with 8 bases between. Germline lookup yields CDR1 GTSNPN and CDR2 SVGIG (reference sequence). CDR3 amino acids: CAWSVYGPGELFF. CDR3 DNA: TGTGCCTGGAGTGTATACGGGCCCGGGGAGCTGTTTTTT.

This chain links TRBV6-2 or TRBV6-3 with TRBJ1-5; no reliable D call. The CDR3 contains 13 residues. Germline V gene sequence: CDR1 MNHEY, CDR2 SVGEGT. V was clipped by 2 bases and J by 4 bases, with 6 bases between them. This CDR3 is CASSYNQNQPQHF. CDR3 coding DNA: TGTGCCAGCAGTTACAACCAGAATCAGCCCCAGCATTTT.

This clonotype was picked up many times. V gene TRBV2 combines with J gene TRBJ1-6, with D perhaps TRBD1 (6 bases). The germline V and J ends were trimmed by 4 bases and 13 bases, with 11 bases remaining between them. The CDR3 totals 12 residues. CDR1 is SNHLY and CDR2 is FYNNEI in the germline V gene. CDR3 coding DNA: TGTGCCAGCAGTGGGGACACCGGCCCCCTCCACTTT. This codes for CASSGDTGPLHF.

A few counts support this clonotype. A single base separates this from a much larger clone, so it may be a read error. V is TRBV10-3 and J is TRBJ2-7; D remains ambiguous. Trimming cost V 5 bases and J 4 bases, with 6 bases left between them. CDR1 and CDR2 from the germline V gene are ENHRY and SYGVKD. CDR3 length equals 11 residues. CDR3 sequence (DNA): TGTGCCATCAGTTACGGGTACGAGCAGTACTTC. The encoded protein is CAISYGYEQYF.

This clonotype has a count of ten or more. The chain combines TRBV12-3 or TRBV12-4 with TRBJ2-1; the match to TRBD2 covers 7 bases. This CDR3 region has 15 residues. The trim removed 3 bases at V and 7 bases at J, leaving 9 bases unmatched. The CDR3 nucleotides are TGTGCCAGCAGTTTTGGGTTAGCGGGCGGAAATGAGCAGTTCTTC. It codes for CASSFGLAGGNEQFF.

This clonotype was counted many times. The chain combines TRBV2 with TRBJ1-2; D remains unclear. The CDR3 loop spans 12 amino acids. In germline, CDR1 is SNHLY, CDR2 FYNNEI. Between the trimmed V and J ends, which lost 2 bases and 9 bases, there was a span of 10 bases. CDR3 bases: TGTGCCAGCAGTGAATACAGTAGCCGCTACACCTTC. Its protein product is CASSEYSSRYTF.

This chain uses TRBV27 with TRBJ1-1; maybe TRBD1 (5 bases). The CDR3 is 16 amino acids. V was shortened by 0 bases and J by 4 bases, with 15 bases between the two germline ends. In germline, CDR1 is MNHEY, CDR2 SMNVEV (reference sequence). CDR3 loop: CASSLSNTGWGTEAFF. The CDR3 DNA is TGTGCCAGCAGTTTATCGAACACAGGCTGGGGCACTGAAGCTTTCTTT.

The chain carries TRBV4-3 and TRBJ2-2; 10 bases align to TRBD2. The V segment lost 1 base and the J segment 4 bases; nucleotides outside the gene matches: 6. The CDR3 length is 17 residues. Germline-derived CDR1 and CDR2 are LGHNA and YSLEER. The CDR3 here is CASSQGASGSRTGELFF. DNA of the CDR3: TGCGCCAGCAGCCAAGGGGCTAGCGGGAGTCGCACCGGGGAGCTGTTTTTT.

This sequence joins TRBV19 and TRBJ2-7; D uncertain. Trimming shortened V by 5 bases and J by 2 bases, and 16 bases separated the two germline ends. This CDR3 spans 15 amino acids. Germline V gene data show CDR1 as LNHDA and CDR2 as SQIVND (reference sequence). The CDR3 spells CASSFRGDRAYEQYF. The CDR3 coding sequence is TGTGCCAGTAGTTTTAGAGGAGATAGGGCCTACGAGCAGTACTTC.